The present entry profiles one TCR beta chain with its context. This entry belongs to a study of blood T cell repertoires in COVID-19. Sequenced by immunoSEQ multiplex PCR; TCRdb stores in-frame clones only, minus some. The sample has fewer than 250,000 clones, around 80% seen once; the top ten hold about 10%. The CDR3 totals 14 residues. Germline CDR1 MNHEY, CDR2 SVGAGI. V shed 6 bases and J shed 4 bases, with 15 bases lying between them. This sequence joins TRBV6-5 and TRBJ2-5, with a weak D call TRBD2 (7 bases). The sample was peripheral blood. This sequence was found in a woman at least 80 years old with COVID-19, enrolled during active disease. The CDR3 spells CASSPPGGAETQYF. Here the CDR3 DNA reads TGTGCCAGCAGCCCCCCGGGGGGCGCAGAGACCCAGTACTTC.